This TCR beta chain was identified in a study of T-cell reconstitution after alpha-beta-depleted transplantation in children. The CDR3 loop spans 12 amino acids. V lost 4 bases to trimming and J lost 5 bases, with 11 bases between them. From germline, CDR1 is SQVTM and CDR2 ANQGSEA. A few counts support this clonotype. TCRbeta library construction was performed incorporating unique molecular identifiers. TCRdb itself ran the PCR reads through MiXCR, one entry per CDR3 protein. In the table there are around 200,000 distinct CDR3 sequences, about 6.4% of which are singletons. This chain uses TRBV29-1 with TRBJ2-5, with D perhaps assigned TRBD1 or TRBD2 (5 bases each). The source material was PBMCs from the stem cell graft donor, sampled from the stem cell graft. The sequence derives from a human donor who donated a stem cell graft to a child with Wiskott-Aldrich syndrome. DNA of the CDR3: TGCAGCGTTGTTGGGGGTGTGGAGACCCAGTACTTC. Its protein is CSVVGGVETQYF.